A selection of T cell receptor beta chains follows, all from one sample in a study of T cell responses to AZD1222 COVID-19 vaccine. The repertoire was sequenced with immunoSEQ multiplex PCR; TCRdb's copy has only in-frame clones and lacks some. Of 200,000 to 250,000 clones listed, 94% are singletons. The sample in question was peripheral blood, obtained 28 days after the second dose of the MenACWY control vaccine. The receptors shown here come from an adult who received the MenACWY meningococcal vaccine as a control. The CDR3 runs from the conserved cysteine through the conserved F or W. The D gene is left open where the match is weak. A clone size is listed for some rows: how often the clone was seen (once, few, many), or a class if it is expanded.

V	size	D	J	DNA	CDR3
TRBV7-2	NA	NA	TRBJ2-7	TGTGCCAGCAGCACAAGGGACCCCCTCTACGAGCAGTACTTC	CASSTRDPLYEQYF
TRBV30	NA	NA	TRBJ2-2	TGTGCCTGGAGTCCCACCCCCGGGGAGCTGTTTTTT	CAWSPTPGELFF
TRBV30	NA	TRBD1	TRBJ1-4	TGTGCCTGCAGGGGGGATCCAGAAAAACTGTTTTTT	CACRGDPEKLFF
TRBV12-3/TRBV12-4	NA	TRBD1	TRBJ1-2	TGTGCCAGCAGTTCAGGGGGGGGTGGCTACACCTTC	CASSSGGGGYTF
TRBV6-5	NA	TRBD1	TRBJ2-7	TGTGCCAGCAGTACCTCGACAGGGGGCGAGCAGTACTTC	CASSTSTGGEQYF
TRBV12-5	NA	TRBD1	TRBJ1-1	TGTGCTAGTGGTTTGGCAGACAGGGAGAACACTGAAGCTTTCTTT	CASGLADRENTEAFF
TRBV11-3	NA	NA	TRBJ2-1	TGTGCCAGCAGCTTATCCCACCGGGGATGGAATGAGCAGTTCTTC	CASSLSHRGWNEQFF
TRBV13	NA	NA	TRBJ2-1	TGTGCCAGCAGCTCAGGTGGGGGTTTCTCCTACAATGAGCAGTTCTTC	CASSSGGGFSYNEQFF
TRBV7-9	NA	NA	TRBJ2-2	TGTGCCAGCAGCCGGACAGCCGACACCGGGGAGCTGTTTTTT	CASSRTADTGELFF
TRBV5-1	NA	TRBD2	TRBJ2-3	TGCGCCAGCAGCTTGTTTACTAGCGGAAACGAACAGTATTTT	CASSLFTSGNEQYF
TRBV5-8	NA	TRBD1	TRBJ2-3	TGTGCCAGCAGCACCCGCTGGAGGACAGGGGTAGATACGCAGTATTTT	CASSTRWRTGVDTQYF
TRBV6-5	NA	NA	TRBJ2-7	TGTGCCAGCAGTTACCAGGAAGCCTACGAGCAGTACTTC	CASSYQEAYEQYF
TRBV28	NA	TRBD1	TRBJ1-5	TGTGCCAGCTTCGGACAGGGCTTGGTCAATCAGCCCCAGCATTTT	CASFGQGLVNQPQHF
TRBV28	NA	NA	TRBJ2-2	TGTGCCAGCAACTCACAGGGAGACGGGGAGCTGTTTTTT	CASNSQGDGELFF
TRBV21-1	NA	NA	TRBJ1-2	TGTGCCAGCAGCCGGTATTGGGACAGCACTAACTATGGCTACACCTTC	CASSRYWDSTNYGYTF
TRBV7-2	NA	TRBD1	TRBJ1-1	TGTGCCAGCAGCTGGACAGGGGGACTGAACACTGAAGCTTTCTTT	CASSWTGGLNTEAFF
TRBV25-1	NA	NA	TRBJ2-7	TGTGCCAGCAGTACTCAGGGGACCTACGAGCAGTACTTC	CASSTQGTYEQYF
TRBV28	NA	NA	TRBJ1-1	TGTGCCAGCAGTTTGCCGAAGATGGGGACCCGTAACACTGAAGCTTTCTTT	CASSLPKMGTRNTEAFF
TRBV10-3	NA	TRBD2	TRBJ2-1	TGTGCTTATTCTAGCGGGGACTACACCTACAATGAGCAGTTCTTC	CAYSSGDYTYNEQFF
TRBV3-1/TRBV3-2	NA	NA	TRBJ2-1	TGTGCCAGCAGCCAAGATGGCCAGATCTACAATGAGCAGTTCTTC	CASSQDGQIYNEQFF
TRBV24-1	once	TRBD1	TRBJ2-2	TGTGCCACCAGTGATCACAGGGGGCGGGACACCGGGGAGCTGTTTTTT	CATSDHRGRDTGELFF
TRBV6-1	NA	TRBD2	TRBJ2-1	TGTGCCAGCAGTGAATCGGGAGGGAGGTCCTACAATGAGCAGTTCTTC	CASSESGGRSYNEQFF
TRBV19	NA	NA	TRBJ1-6	TGTGCCAGTAGTATGTCATATCTACAGAATTCACCCCTCCACTTT	CASSMSYLQNSPLHF
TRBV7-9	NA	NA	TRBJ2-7	TGTGCCAGCAACACTCGGGGGCAGGGCGAGGAGCAGTACTTC	CASNTRGQGEEQYF
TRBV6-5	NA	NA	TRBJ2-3	TGTGCCAGCAGTTACTCGCTAGCAGTTAGCACAGATACGCAGTATTTT	CASSYSLAVSTDTQYF
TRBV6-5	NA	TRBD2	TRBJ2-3	TGTGCCACCCGACTAGCGAGCACAGATACGCAGTATTTT	CATRLASTDTQYF
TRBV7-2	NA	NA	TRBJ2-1	TGTGCCAGCAGCTTAGGCTTAGGAACGTCCTACAATGAGCAGTTCTTC	CASSLGLGTSYNEQFF
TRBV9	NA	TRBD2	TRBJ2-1	TGTGCCAGCAGCGCTAGCGGGAGGTGGAATGAGCAGTTCTTC	CASSASGRWNEQFF
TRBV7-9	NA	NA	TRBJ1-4	TGTGCCAGCGCCTGGGGAGGGGATGAAAAACTGTTTTTT	CASAWGGDEKLFF
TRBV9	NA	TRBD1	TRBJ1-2	TGTGCCAGCAGCGCAAATTTACAGGACAGGTCTTATGGCTACACCTTC	CASSANLQDRSYGYTF
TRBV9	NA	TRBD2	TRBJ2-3	TGTGCCAGCAGCGTGACTAGCGCCAGCACAGATACGCAGTATTTT	CASSVTSASTDTQYF
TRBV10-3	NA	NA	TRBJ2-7	TGTGCCATCAAGCCTAGTGAGGGGAACGAGCAGTACTTC	CAIKPSEGNEQYF
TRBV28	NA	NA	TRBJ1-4	TGTGCCAGCACCCCCCTAGACAGGCCCTTAGAAAAACTGTTTTTT	CASTPLDRPLEKLFF
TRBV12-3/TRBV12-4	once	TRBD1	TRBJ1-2	TGTGCCAGCCTCAGGGGGGATGGCTACACCTTC	CASLRGDGYTF
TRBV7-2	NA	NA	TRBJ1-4	TGTGCCAGCAGCCCCGACAGAGTGAATGAAAAACTGTTTTTT	CASSPDRVNEKLFF
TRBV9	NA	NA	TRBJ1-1	TGTGCCCACATATGGAGTCCCCGATATGTTGAAGCTTTCTTT	CAHIWSPRYVEAFF
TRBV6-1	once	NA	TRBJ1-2	TGTGCCAGCAGTGACCCCTTCGGGTTAACAGGCTACACCTTC	CASSDPFGLTGYTF
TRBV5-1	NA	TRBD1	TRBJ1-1	TGCGCCAGCAGCTTTACAGGGGTGGCTGAAGCTTTCTTT	CASSFTGVAEAFF
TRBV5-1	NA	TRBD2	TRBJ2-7	TGCGCCAGCAGAGAGGGAGGGATTACCTACGAGCAGTACTTC	CASREGGITYEQYF
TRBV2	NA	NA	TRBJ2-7	TGTGCCAGCTTTGTGCGGGAAGGTGAGCAGTACTTC	CASFVREGEQYF
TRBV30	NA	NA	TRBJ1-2	TGTGCCTGGAGTGCGACCGGACTTCCCTATGGCTACACCTTC	CAWSATGLPYGYTF
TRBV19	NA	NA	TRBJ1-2	TGTGCCAGTAGTATAGGACGGGGTGCAAACTATGGCTACACCTTC	CASSIGRGANYGYTF
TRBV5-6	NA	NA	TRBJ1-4	TGTGCCAGCAGCTTCACCAGGGATGAAAAACTGTTTTTT	CASSFTRDEKLFF
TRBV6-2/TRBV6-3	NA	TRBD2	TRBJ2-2	TGTGCCAGCAGTGTCCTTCTAGCGGGGGGCCACACCGGGGAGCTGTTTTTT	CASSVLLAGGHTGELFF
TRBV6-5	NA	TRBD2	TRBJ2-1	TGTGCCAGCAGTTACTCCGGGCTAGCGGGGAACAATGAGCAGTTCTTC	CASSYSGLAGNNEQFF
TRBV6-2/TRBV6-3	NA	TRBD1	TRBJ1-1	TGTGCCAGCAGTGCACCGGGACAGGGTGCATACACTGAAGCTTTCTTT	CASSAPGQGAYTEAFF
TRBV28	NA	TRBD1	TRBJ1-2	TGTGCCAGCAGTTCAACAGGGGGCCGGTATGGCTACACCTTC	CASSSTGGRYGYTF
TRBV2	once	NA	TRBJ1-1	TGTGCCAGCACAACGACAGCAATGAACACTGAAGCTTTCTTT	CASTTTAMNTEAFF
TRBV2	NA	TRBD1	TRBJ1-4	TGTGCCAGCAGAGAAATCGACAGGGCAAATGAAAAACTGTTTTTT	CASREIDRANEKLFF
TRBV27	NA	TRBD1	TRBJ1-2	TGTGCCAGCAGTAGCCCCACTCGCGTAGGGGGCTTGGGTGGCTACACCTTC	CASSSPTRVGGLGGYTF
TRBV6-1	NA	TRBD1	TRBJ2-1	TGTGCCAGCAGTGGAATCAGATGCCGGGACAGAGGCTACCCCAATGAGCAGTTCTTC	CASSGIRCRDRGYPNEQFF
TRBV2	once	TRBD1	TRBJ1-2	TGTGCCAGCAGATCCCGGACAGGGGGAACCTATGGCTACACCTTC	CASRSRTGGTYGYTF
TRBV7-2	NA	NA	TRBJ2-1	TGTGCCAGCAGCTCATTAGGGGGGGGGACCAATGAGCAGTTCTTC	CASSSLGGGTNEQFF